This TCR beta chain was captured by sequencing in a study of blood T cells in healthy people across ages. Study-wide background: There was about one barcoded beta molecule captured by template switching per two T cells. Findings and caveats of the study: The unsorted PBMCs prevented any conclusive comparison of naive versus antigen-experienced cells. TCR beta diversity correlated strongly with naive T cell percentage.

This clonotype was picked up a small number of times. Its cognate antigen is unknown. The germline V gene has CDR1 MGHRA and CDR2 YSYEKL. This CDR3 is built from 13 residues. The trim removed 0 bases at V and 8 bases at J, leaving 3 bases unmatched. Extractions gave at least 5.5 micrograms of total RNA per sample. The authors ran a second PCR of 7 to 11 cycles using a sample-barcoded 5' primer and a J-beta primer mix. TCRdb processed the 5' RACE reads anew with MiXCR; each CDR3 protein has one entry. The sample lists around 1,500,000 distinct CDR3 sequences, 28% occurring once. V and J are TRBV4-1 and TRBJ1-1, with 7 nucleotides matching TRBD1. The sequence was obtained from a woman in her twenties or thirties in good health. Material: blood. This CDR3 is CASSQEGGWEAFF. CDR3 DNA: TGCGCCAGCAGCCAAGAAGGGGGCTGGGAAGCTTTCTTT.